What follows describes a single T cell receptor beta chain. Its antigen remains undetermined. No qualities accompany the bases; no much larger clone lies one base away. The method behind the library was the immunoSEQ multiplex PCR assay. For the multiplex PCR, a mixture combining 60 forward primers for TCR Vbeta segments and 13 reverse primers for TCR Jbeta segments was used. The CDR3 region of rearranged TCR beta genes was amplified from genomic DNA by a multiplex PCR assay. Amplified TCR beta libraries were sequenced as 87-base-pair reads on the Illumina HiSeq System. As for how the authors treated the data: Across the 670 or so repertoires, a later analysis counted about 81 million unique TCR beta chains, 9.5 million to 12 million of which were shared by at least two donors. Raw reads were error-corrected and collapsed into unique sequences by a nearest-neighbor algorithm in which closely related sequences were merged to remove PCR and sequencing errors. CDR3 sequences were aligned to IMGT reference sequences to assign V, D and J gene segments. For a sequence to be retained, a match of at least six nucleotides to both a V gene segment and a J gene segment was required. Rearrangements were classified as productive when the CDR3 lacked stop codons and remained in frame with V and J, and all other rearrangements were classified as non-productive. CDR3 was defined according to IMGT convention as the region running from the second conserved V-encoded cysteine to the conserved J-encoded phenylalanine. The earlier analysis of some 580 of the donors excluded any sequence lacking an unambiguous match to a single V gene segment. In an earlier analysis of 450 to 700 of the donors, V segments were called functional above 56.7% productive rearrangements and were called segregating when the between-donor standard deviation exceeded 5%. To diagnose cytomegalovirus status from the catalog of TCR beta chain sequences, a statistical classification framework was built. In a later analysis, V and J genes were assigned by comparing TCR nucleotide sequences against IMGT/GENE-DB human TR gene sequences. The TCRdist pipeline was used in a later analysis to assign CDR3 sequences and most-parsimonious VDJ recombination scenarios. In a later analysis, each TCR beta chain was defined by its CDR3 amino acid sequence together with its V-gene family, and reads without a unique V-gene family were excluded. A later analysis removed over 500 highly shared, low-generation-probability nucleotide sequences to deal with suspected cross-contamination and a sequencing artifact. For each public chain, a later analysis derived a clonal expansion index from normalized ranks of inferred template counts within each repertoire. In a later analysis, generation probabilities were computed using a VDJ recombination model fitted to out-of-frame rearrangements, and the results were checked against IGoR. In a later analysis, TCR-TCR, TCR-HLA and TCR-CMV co-occurrence was scored with hypergeometric tests, and a repertoire-size bias correction was applied to TCR pairs. To estimate false discovery rates, a later analysis permuted the HLA or CMV assignments 20 times. In a later analysis, co-occurring TCRs were grouped with DBSCAN, and TCRdist sequence similarity was added when clustering was performed within HLA-allele-positive subsets. Co-occurrence clustering excluded repertoires with fewer than 30,000 or more than 120,000 public chains, plus five with anomalous nucleotide sharing. This is the immuneACCESS table as TCRdb keeps it, with only in-frame sequences that have V and J called. A part of the clones is gone; compared with another copy, unresolved V genes explain less than half, and the rest is unexplained. V, J and clone size were drawn from that table, and D and trimming were deduced from the DNA. This sample holds over 150,000 clones; roughly 76% were observed only once. The ten largest clones add up to approximately 2% of the sample.

The cohort consisted of approximately 670 healthy bone marrow donors. At the time of sampling, every cohort member was nominally healthy, though immune exposures that went unrecorded were likely present. Of the 666 cohort members, approximately 300 had a positive CMV serostatus and 350 to 450 had a negative one, while no CMV serostatus was recorded for the donor. Every donor gave a peripheral blood sample, and the peripheral blood mononuclear cells from that sample were used for TCR beta sequencing. Genomic DNA was extracted from the blood cell samples with the Qiagen DNeasy Blood Extraction Kit. This sample stems from a study of cytomegalovirus exposure and HLA in healthy donors (dated by TCRdb to about 2017). Some background on the complete study: An earlier analysis of about 560 of the donors reported about 300 Gb of sequence data and some 110 million unique TCR beta sequences obtained from about 180 million T cells. An early release that covered fewer than 800 HLA-typed donors contained around 300 gigabases of sequencing data and tens of millions of unique TCR sequences. Of the roughly 410 genotyped donors, more than 75% were placed in the genetic ancestry cluster associated with self-reported Caucasian donors. The study aimed to test whether cataloging public T cell receptors could reveal signatures of past pathogen exposure. The study profiled the T cell repertoires of fewer than 850 subjects by immunosequencing and related them to cytomegalovirus serostatus. Along with the roughly 670-subject first cohort, a separate validation cohort of some 130 different subjects was used. To predict cytomegalovirus infection status, the study combined high-throughput TCR immunosequencing, statistical association of individual TCRs with disease status, and machine learning. A later analysis re-examined previously published TCR beta repertoires from roughly 720 donors and added high-resolution HLA genotyping to investigate patterns of TCR occurrence. Rather than using new phenotypic data, the later analysis identified candidate immune exposures from TCR beta sequences and from how often those sequences occurred across donors. In an earlier analysis of around 540 of the donors, high-throughput TCR beta sequencing was used to judge whether each TCR beta V gene segment behaved as functional or pseudogenic. Alongside the repertoire data, information on donor age, sex, ethnicity and CMV serostatus was compiled. A later genetic analysis took genome-wide SNP genotypes for about 55% of the roughly 670 donors and used that subset as a discovery cohort. All discovery cohort repertoires had been generated using a single sequencing platform. Both class I and class II loci were covered by HLA typing, at four-digit resolution. Typing coverage varied by locus: roughly 620-640 donors for A, B, C, DRB1 and DQB1; some 520 for DQA1; 600 to 610 for DPA1; fewer than 480 for DPB1. Several DR-DQ haplotypes were treated as single units for association and clustering because of strong linkage in the cohort. On average, around 240,000 unique TCR beta nucleotide sequences were sequenced per donor among 398 genotyped donors of the cohort, with 15% to 20% of those sequences being non-productive. Results and caveats for the whole study, not just this receptor: Because HLA typing was missing for some donors at each locus, association tests included only the typed subset. For the cohort, immune exposure information was limited to CMV serostatus. A few of the identified cytomegalovirus-associated TCR beta chains were confirmed in vitro to be specific for cytomegalovirus antigens. A later analysis found that TCR association rates varied across HLA loci, with DRB1 alleles showing the most associated TCRs and HLA-C alleles the fewest. Correlated functional status among segregating V segments might be attributable to linkage disequilibrium, but an unknown experimental factor could not be ruled out. When HLA alleles, especially DR and DQ, strongly co-occurred, TCR associations were difficult to assign to individual alleles. Sequencing depth was assumed to be roughly uniform across donors in the presence/absence analyses, though that assumption may not hold. A further reported finding was that TCR beta sequences accurately predicted the HLA-A and HLA-B alleles for most subjects in the first cohort. Because the 87-base-pair reads could not distinguish some IMGT-functional V segments, including TRBV6-2 and TRBV6-3, those segments were excluded. Specific HLA alleles were associated with about 17,000 TCR beta sequences at a false discovery rate of 0.05 in a later analysis. The authors suggested that the approach could potentially be generalized to other disease states and immunological phenotypes. A later genetic analysis associated a missense DCLRE1C variant with V-gene and J-gene trimming of TCR beta chains, and an independent cohort replicated the association. In the study, approximately 160 TCR beta chains were listed as associated with cytomegalovirus. Across donors, most TCR sequences were observed very rarely, whereas some public TCRs were present in many individuals. In an earlier analysis of some 640 of the donors, most TCR beta V segments were observed in productive rearrangements about 87% or about 30% of the time, broadly matching IMGT annotations. Around 16 rarely observed V segments, including chromosome 9 orphons, were excluded from the earlier analysis of a few hundred of the donors because counts were too low. A cluster of highly shared sequence variants was judged likely to be a technical artifact of the sequencing pipeline. In a later analysis, HLA-associated TCR beta chains were found to be more clonally expanded and to have lower generation probabilities than equally common non-associated chains. This cohort had only TCR beta chains sequenced, and the lack of alpha or paired-chain data limited which features could be detected. Cytomegalovirus status was reported to be diagnosed by the classifier with high specificity and sensitivity in both the original and validation cohorts. According to a later analysis, most CMV-associated TCR beta chains appeared to be HLA-restricted, and the HLA associations seemed to be driven largely by CMV exposure. In a later analysis, several top co-occurrence clusters were reported to appear linked to parvovirus B19, influenza, CMV and Epstein-Barr virus. Compared with the approximately 670-donor mean, donors in an Asian-associated ancestry cluster had fewer N-insertions in productive TCRs, according to a later genetic analysis.

The CDR3 covers 12 residues, taking in both the cysteine and the phenylalanine. Only CDR3 DNA is held: 36 bases, read in frame from base 1. The germline V gene (reference sequence) gives CDR1 as SEHNR and CDR2 as FQNEAQ. V gives up 2 bases and J gives up 5 bases, and the segment between their germline ends measures 6 bases. This receptor was obtained from a human donor in good health. The sample taken for sequencing was PBMCs. The chain is assembled from TRBV7-9 and TRBJ1-2; TRBD1 could be the D gene, as 5 bases match. The CDR3 in this case is CASSLKGYGYTF. The DNA sequence is TGTGCCAGCAGCTTAAAGGGGTATGGCTACACCTTC.